Presented here are 16 T cell receptor beta chains from one specimen sequenced in a study of T cell responses to AZD1222 COVID-19 vaccine. Here immunoSEQ multiplex PCR was the method, and the copy in TCRdb shows in-frame clones only, minus some. This table has 130,000 to 150,000 clones, roughly 91% appearing once. The material was peripheral blood, obtained on day 0 of AZD1222 vaccination. These receptors originate from an adult in good health.

V gene TRBV7-2 combines with J gene TRBJ1-5, with 7 positions matching TRBD1. The V gene's germline CDR1 is SGHTA and CDR2 FQGNSA. V gave up 3 bases and J gave up 5 bases; unmatched junction bases: 10. The CDR3 length is 16 residues. CDR3 bases: TGTGCCAGCAGCTTGGGAGACAGGGTAGCGTATCAGCCCCAGCATTTT. Protein product: CASSLGDRVAYQPQHF.

The chain employs TRBV6-6 and TRBJ2-1, with 7 positions matching TRBD2. The V segment lost 5 bases and the J segment 0 bases; nucleotides outside the gene matches: 10. Germline V gene sequence: CDR1 MNHNY, CDR2 SVGAGI (reference sequence). The CDR3 length is 17 residues. The CDR3 nucleotides are TGTGCCAGCAGTCCCCGGGGAGCGGGGAGCTCCTACAATGAGCAGTTCTTC. This translates into CASSPRGAGSSYNEQFF.

The chain has TRBV19 and TRBJ1-1; D is undetermined. The CDR3 covers 15 residues. V lost 3 bases and J lost 6, with 17 bases in between. In germline, CDR1 is LNHDA, CDR2 SQIVND (reference sequence). The DNA for the CDR3 is TGTGCCAGTAGTATTGGTCTTTCGCCTATCGCTGAAGCTTTCTTT. The encoded protein is CASSIGLSPIAEAFF.

The chain employs TRBV6-6 and TRBJ1-5; 7 positions agree with TRBD1. The V gene end was trimmed by 5 bases and the J gene end by 6 bases; junction bases not matched to a gene: 4. The CDR3 sequence is 13 residues long. The germline V gene encodes CDR1 MNHNY and CDR2 SVGAGI (reference sequence). This CDR3 is CASSDRVGQPQHF. CDR3 in DNA: TGTGCCAGCAGTGACAGGGTCGGTCAGCCCCAGCATTTT.

The chain has TRBV18 and TRBJ2-7; D is uncertain. Germline loops: CDR1 KGHSH, CDR2 LQKENI. V was pared by 0 bases and J by 6 bases, with 12 bases between. The CDR3 runs 14 residues. This CDR3 reads CASSPPGYGGEQYF. For the CDR3, the DNA is TGTGCCAGCTCACCACCGGGATACGGTGGCGAGCAGTACTTC.

The CDR3 is CASSATGAGYTF. The CDR3 coding sequence is TGTGCCAGCAGTGCAACAGGGGCTGGCTACACCTTC. The chain recombines TRBV12-3 or TRBV12-4 with TRBJ1-2, with TRBD1 matching over 7 bases. This CDR3 has 12 amino acids. V was pared by 5 bases and J by 7 bases, with 4 bases of the junction left unmatched.

The chain joins TRBV19 to TRBJ1-1; 7 nucleotides line up with TRBD1. J was trimmed by 2 bases and V by 5 bases; bases with no gene match: 5. This CDR3 has 14 amino acids. Germline values: CDR1 LNHDA, CDR2 SQIVND (reference sequence). CDR3 DNA: TGTGCCAGTAGTGTCTGGACAGGTAACACTGAAGCTTTCTTT. It encodes CASSVWTGNTEAFF.

By sample fraction, this clone is medium-sized. This sequence joins TRBV2 and TRBJ2-3, with 7 bases that match TRBD2. Germline trimming cut 10 bases from V and 1 base from J; bases unmatched to any gene: 11. This CDR3 is 15 amino acids long. The germline gives CDR1 SNHLY, CDR2 FYNNEI. CDR3 sequence: CATLGRVRGTDTQYF. CDR3 sequence (DNA): TGTGCCACCCTGGGGAGGGTTAGGGGCACAGATACGCAGTATTTT.

DNA of the CDR3: TGTGCCAGCGCTGAATGGACTAGCGGCGAGACCCAGTACTTC. Translated: CASAEWTSGETQYF. The gene calls are TRBV6-5 and TRBJ2-5, with 10 bases fitting TRBD2. Germline V CDR1 and CDR2: MNHEY, SVGAGI. The V segment lost 8 bases and the J segment 5 bases; nucleotides outside the gene matches: 8. The CDR3 runs to 14 residues.

J is TRBJ1-3 and V is TRBV19; D is unresolved. CDR3 size: 15 residues. Germline V lookup: CDR1 LNHDA, CDR2 SQIVND (reference sequence). Trimming removed 9 bases from V and 0 bases from J, with 15 bases in between. The CDR3 loop reads CASNFRALSGNTIYF. DNA of the CDR3: TGTGCCAGCAATTTTCGTGCGCTCTCTGGAAACACCATATATTTT.

CDR3 DNA: TGTGCCAGCAGCTCAACTAGTTCGGGGACCCAGTACTTC. It encodes CASSSTSSGTQYF. This chain uses TRBV7-3 with TRBJ2-5, with D possibly matching TRBD2 (5 bases). This CDR3 region has 13 residues. Germline V lookup: CDR1 SGHTA, CDR2 FQGTGA. Deletions cut 4 bases from V and 7 bases from J, with 13 bases between.

The V gene is TRBV5-6, the J gene TRBJ1-6; D unclear. The germline gives CDR1 SGHDT, CDR2 YYEEEE. Trimming shortened V by 4 bases and J by 12 bases, and 20 bases separated the two germline ends. The CDR3 sequence is 15 residues long. CDR3 in amino acids: CASSRKPGSWGPLHF. CDR3 nucleotide sequence: TGTGCCAGCAGCAGGAAACCGGGTTCGTGGGGACCCCTCCACTTT.

The CDR3: CASIPGQGVLEQYF. The CDR3 DNA reads as TGTGCCAGTATACCGGGACAGGGGGTGCTCGAGCAGTACTTC. V and J are TRBV25-1 and TRBJ2-7; 11 positions match TRBD1. The CDR3 covers 14 residues. V dropped 9 bases and J dropped 6; count of bases not matched to a gene: 10. Germline CDR1 is MGHDK and CDR2 is SYGVNS.

V usage is TRBV2 and J usage is TRBJ1-3, with D possibly being TRBD1 (6 bases). Per the germline V gene, CDR1 is SNHLY and CDR2 is FYNNEI. This CDR3 region has 15 residues. V was trimmed by 9 bases and J by 0 bases, leaving 15 bases between them. This chain's CDR3 is CASGIYRASGNTIYF. The CDR3, as DNA: TGTGCCAGTGGGATTTACAGGGCCTCTGGAAACACCATATATTTT.

The chain joins TRBV5-1 to TRBJ2-3; D is possibly TRBD1 (6 bases). V shed 2 bases and J shed 2 bases, with 9 bases lying between them. The V gene's germline CDR1 is SGHRS and CDR2 YFSETQ. The CDR3 sequence is 14 residues long. The CDR3 sequence is CASSLGQITDTQYF. CDR3 bases: TGCGCCAGCAGCTTAGGACAGATCACAGATACGCAGTATTTT.

This chain links TRBV7-2 with TRBJ1-1; possible D gene TRBD1, 6 bases. CDR1 and CDR2 (germline): SGHTA, FQGNSA. The CDR3 is 15 amino acids. Trimming shortened V by 1 base and J by 8 bases, and 17 bases separated the two germline ends. The CDR3 DNA is TGTGCCAGCAGCTTAGAGGGGGGTAAGAACAGGGAAGCTTTCTTT. It translates to CASSLEGGKNREAFF.